What follows are 28 T cell receptor beta chains derived from one specimen sequenced in a study of cytomegalovirus exposure and HLA in healthy donors. Clones were sequenced by immunoSEQ multiplex PCR, and TCRdb holds only the in-frame ones, with some missing. The sample consists of around 150,000 clones, 80% to 85% of them appearing once. Source material: PBMCs. The receptors were sampled from a man under 40 in good health and CMV-seropositive.

The chain carries TRBV19 and TRBJ1-5; 8 bases agree with TRBD1. Unmatched junction bases numbered 5, after V lost 3 bases and J lost 7 bases. This CDR3 comprises 14 residues. Germline CDR1 is LNHDA and CDR2 is SQIVND (reference sequence). The CDR3 loop is CASSIGTGRQPQHF. CDR3 nucleotide sequence: TGTGCCAGTAGTATTGGGACAGGTAGGCAGCCCCAGCATTTT.

The rearrangement joins TRBV6-6 to TRBJ2-7, with a weak D call TRBD2 (6 bases). Between the trimmed V and J ends, which lost 4 bases and 1 base, there was a span of 11 bases. Germline-derived CDR1 and CDR2 are MNHNY and SVGAGI (reference sequence). This CDR3 contains 14 residues. CDR3 coding DNA: TGTGCCAGCAGTTCCATAGCGGAATCCTACGAGCAGTACTTC. It encodes CASSSIAESYEQYF.

V and J are TRBV6-5 and TRBJ1-2; 9 positions agree with TRBD1. The trim removed 2 bases at V and 7 bases at J, leaving 5 bases unmatched. The CDR3 runs 14 residues. The germline CDR1 and CDR2 sequences are MNHEY and SVGAGI. The CDR3 spells CASSYATGGFGYTF. CDR3 coding DNA: TGTGCCAGCAGTTACGCCACAGGGGGCTTTGGCTACACCTTC.

V usage is TRBV30 and J usage is TRBJ1-3; D remains ambiguous. V shed 5 bases and J shed 4 bases, with 9 bases lying between them. The germline gives CDR1 GTSNPN, CDR2 SVGIG (reference sequence). CDR3 length: 12 amino acids. Here the CDR3 reads CAWDGGGNTIYF. CDR3 coding DNA: TGTGCCTGGGACGGAGGCGGAAACACCATATATTTT.

This clone appeared a few times. J is TRBJ1-5 and V is TRBV19, with 8 bases fitting TRBD1. V dropped 6 bases and J dropped 5; count of bases not matched to a gene: 9. CDR1 and CDR2 from the germline V gene are LNHDA and SQIVND (reference sequence). This CDR3 contains 15 residues. The CDR3 reads CASSSDRVGYQPQHF. As DNA, the CDR3 is TGTGCCAGTAGCTCGGACAGGGTAGGGTATCAGCCCCAGCATTTT.

The chain uses TRBV6-5 and TRBJ2-7; a weak D match, TRBD1 (5 bases). The germline V gene encodes CDR1 MNHEY and CDR2 SVGAGI. The CDR3 runs to 12 residues. Trimming took off 7 bases at V and 4 bases at J, with 11 bases between the two ends. The CDR3 DNA follows: TGTGCCAGCACGGACACTCGGTACGAGCAGTACTTC. Its protein product is CASTDTRYEQYF.

The chain combines TRBV7-2 with TRBJ2-7; 11 nucleotides agree with TRBD2. There are 16 residues in the CDR3. Germline lookup yields CDR1 SGHTA and CDR2 FQGNSA. J lost 0 bases, V lost 4 bases, and 5 bases had no gene match. The CDR3 loop is CASSYSGGASSYEQYF. DNA for the CDR3: TGTGCCAGCAGCTATAGCGGGGGGGCCAGCTCCTACGAGCAGTACTTC.

The chain is built from TRBV10-3 and TRBJ1-2; D not resolved. The CDR3 is 14 residues long. V lost 0 bases to trimming and J lost 3 bases, with 8 bases between them. The germline V gene has CDR1 ENHRY and CDR2 SYGVKD. CDR3 nucleotides: TGTGCCATCAGTGAGTCCGCGCCCCACTATGGCTACACCTTC. Its translation is CAISESAPHYGYTF.

V and J are TRBV2 and TRBJ1-1, with D possibly being TRBD1 (5 bases). Germline loops: CDR1 SNHLY, CDR2 FYNNEI. With 2 bases removed from V and 7 bases from J, the gap between germline ends came to 11 bases. The length of the CDR3 is 13 residues. The CDR3 here is CASSEKEGLEAFF. For the CDR3, the DNA is TGTGCCAGCAGTGAAAAAGAGGGACTTGAAGCTTTCTTT.

Only a few counts were recorded for this clone. This sequence joins TRBV18 and TRBJ2-2, with 7 bases matching TRBD1. Germline loops: CDR1 KGHSH, CDR2 LQKENI. The V and J ends lost 2 bases and 0 bases, in that order; junction bases with no gene match: 0. This CDR3 has 15 residues. This CDR3 is CASSPTGANTGELFF. The CDR3 coding sequence is TGTGCCAGCTCACCAACAGGGGCGAACACCGGGGAGCTGTTTTTT.

The chain couples TRBV28 to TRBJ1-1, with D maybe TRBD1 (6 bases). Germline CDR1 reads MDHEN; CDR2 reads SYDVKM. The CDR3 is 15 residues long. Trimming shortened V by 5 bases and J by 10 bases, and 23 bases separated the two germline ends. CDR3 protein: CASSPNGGGGHRAFF. DNA for the CDR3: TGTGCCAGCAGTCCCAACGGGGGCGGGGGACATAGAGCTTTCTTT.

This chain links TRBV19 with TRBJ2-1; the match to TRBD2 covers 7 bases. J gave up 1 base and V 4 bases, and 13 bases lay outside the gene matches. The CDR3 length is 18 residues. Germline CDR1 LNHDA, CDR2 SQIVND (reference sequence). The CDR3 region is CASSKYLTGAGSYNEQFF. The CDR3 DNA reads TGTGCCAGTAGTAAATACCTGACTGGAGCGGGGTCCTACAATGAGCAGTTCTTC. Full variable domain (outside the CDR3, taken from reference TRBV19 and TRBJ2-1): DGGITQSPKYLFRKEGQNVTLSCEQNLNHDAMYWYRQDPGQGLRLIYYSQIVNDFQKGDIAEGYSVSREKKESFPLTVTSAQKNPTAFYLCASSKYLTGAGSYNEQFFGPGTRLTVL.

This chain links TRBV9 with TRBJ1-2; TRBD1 matches at 7 bases. This CDR3 is 14 amino acids long. V gave up 0 bases and J gave up 7 bases; unmatched junction bases: 6. Per germline, CDR1 SGDLS and CDR2 YYNGEE. The CDR3 DNA is TGTGCCAGCAGCGTAGCGGGACAGTCCCTTGGCTACACCTTC. Its protein product is CASSVAGQSLGYTF.

This rearrangement joins TRBV5-4 to TRBJ2-3; the match to TRBD2 covers 13 bases. V was clipped by 0 bases and J by 5 bases; unmatched bases: 3. Germline V gives CDR1 SGHNT, CDR2 YYREEE (reference sequence). This CDR3 comprises 16 residues. CDR3 sequence reads: CASSLGTSGGGDTQYF. DNA of the CDR3: TGTGCCAGCAGCTTGGGAACTAGCGGGGGGGGAGATACGCAGTATTTT.

The chain links TRBV9 to TRBJ2-3, with a tentative D call TRBD2 (5 bases). The V gene lost 9 bases and the J gene lost 5 bases, with 16 bases spanning the gap. CDR1 is SGDLS, CDR2 YYNGEE, per germline. CDR3 size: 13 residues. As DNA, the CDR3 is TGTGCCACCGCCCGGGGTATGGTAGATACGCAGTATTTT. It specifies CATARGMVDTQYF.

The chain's CDR3 is CASSLGRSGPYEQYF. The CDR3 DNA is TGTGCCAGCAGCTTAGGCCGTAGCGGGCCCTACGAGCAGTACTTC. This chain connects TRBV13 to TRBJ2-7, with TRBD2 matching over 7 bases. V lost 0 bases to trimming and J lost 2 bases; unmatched junction nucleotides: 4. Germline V gene lookup returns CDR1 PRHDT and CDR2 FYEKMQ (reference sequence). This CDR3 is built from 15 residues.

The chain joins TRBV28 to TRBJ2-7; TRBD1 might be the D (5 bases). Germline V gene sequence: CDR1 MDHEN, CDR2 SYDVKM. Trimming pared 5 bases from V and 2 bases from J, leaving 13 bases between. CDR3 length: 14 residues. The CDR3 loop reads CASSPRDRTYEQYF. The CDR3 region has the DNA TGTGCCAGCAGTCCCAGAGACAGAACCTACGAGCAGTACTTC.

The CDR3 region is CASSLGASNPNIQYF. The CDR3, as DNA: TGTGCCAGCAGTTTGGGGGCTAGTAACCCAAACATTCAGTACTTC. This rearrangement joins TRBV28 to TRBJ2-4, with D possibly being TRBD1 (6 bases). Trimming removed 3 bases at V and 6 bases at J, with 15 bases between. The CDR3 runs 15 residues. CDR1 and CDR2 from the germline V gene are MDHEN and SYDVKM.

This clone was recorded a few times. The V gene is TRBV19, the J gene TRBJ1-1; unclear D gene. The ends were cut back, 5 bases at V and 4 bases at J, with 11 bases in the middle. Germline values: CDR1 LNHDA, CDR2 SQIVND (reference sequence). This CDR3 region has 13 residues. The CDR3 region is CASSVRRSTEAFF. In DNA form, the CDR3 reads TGTGCCAGTAGTGTTCGCCGGTCCACTGAAGCTTTCTTT.

The chain employs TRBV9 and TRBJ2-2; tentatively, D is TRBD1 (5 bases). CDR1 SGDLS and CDR2 YYNGEE come from the germline V gene. The CDR3 consists of 12 residues. V was shortened by 6 bases and J by 7 bases, with 10 bases between the two germline ends. The DNA for the CDR3 is TGTGCCAGCAACGCAGGGTACGGGGAGCTGTTTTTT. Encoded protein: CASNAGYGELFF.

The chain has TRBV28 and TRBJ2-1; 9 positions match TRBD1. This CDR3 is 14 amino acids long. V lost 6 bases and J lost 5; bases outside the gene matches: 5. CDR1 and CDR2 (germline): MDHEN, SYDVKM. CDR3 in amino acids: CASSLGTGHNEQFF. DNA of the CDR3: TGTGCCAGCAGCCTTGGGACAGGGCACAATGAGCAGTTCTTC.

About this clone: The germline gene is not matched at one end of the junction; a read error may be the cause. The chain is built from TRBV7-7 and TRBJ2-1; 10 positions agree with TRBD2. This CDR3 comprises 15 residues. The germline V gene has CDR1 SSHAT and CDR2 FNYEAQ (reference sequence). DNA of the CDR3: TGTGCTAGCAGCTGGGATAGGACTAGCGGTGGAAAGCAGTTCTTC. Translating it yields CASSWDRTSGGKQFF. Using reference TRBV7-7 and TRBJ2-1 for the parts outside the CDR3, the full variable domain is GAGVSQSPRYKVTKRGQDVTLRCDPISSHATLYWYQQALGQGPEFLTYFNYEAQPDKSGLPSDRFSAERPEGSISTLTIQRTEQRDSAMYRCASSWDRTSGGKQFFGPGTRLTVL.

The rearrangement links TRBV28 to TRBJ2-7, with a tentative D call TRBD1 (6 bases). V dropped 7 bases and J dropped 4 bases, with 17 bases sitting between them. The CDR3 runs 14 residues. Germline CDR1 MDHEN, CDR2 SYDVKM. The CDR3 nucleotides read TGTGCCAGCATGCCGTATGGGGGCGCATACGAGCAGTACTTC. Translation gives CASMPYGGAYEQYF.

A single count supports this clone. This chain links TRBV29-1 with TRBJ1-1, with D perhaps matching TRBD1 (6 bases). CDR1 SQVTM and CDR2 ANQGSEA come from the germline V gene. The ends were cut back, 8 bases at V and 4 bases at J, with 17 bases in the middle. CDR3 size: 13 residues. CDR3 nucleotide sequence: TGCAGCTCCGCGGGGGGCTCAAGCACTGAAGCTTTCTTT. Translation: CSSAGGSSTEAFF.

This chain joins TRBV6-6 and TRBJ1-2; 11 nucleotides match TRBD1. The J segment lost 6 bases and the V segment lost 6 bases, leaving 9 bases of the junction unmatched. The CDR3 sequence is 15 residues long. Germline V gene lookup returns CDR1 MNHNY and CDR2 SVGAGI (reference sequence). Here the CDR3 reads CASRSFPGQGDGYTF. Written as DNA, the CDR3 is TGTGCCAGCAGATCATTCCCGGGACAGGGGGATGGCTACACCTTC.

The gene calls are TRBV29-1 and TRBJ2-1, with a weak D call TRBD1 (6 bases). Germline lookup yields CDR1 SQVTM and CDR2 ANQGSEA. V dropped 6 bases and J dropped 2 bases, with 17 bases sitting between them. This CDR3 has 15 amino acids. DNA for the CDR3: TGCAGCGTAAACCCCGGGACAACTCCCTACAATGAGCAGTTCTTC. Its translation is CSVNPGTTPYNEQFF.

This chain links TRBV6-5 with TRBJ2-2, with 9 bases lining up with TRBD1. V shed 2 bases, J shed 5 bases, and the junction held 6 bases outside the gene matches. The CDR3 extends over 16 amino acids. The germline gives CDR1 MNHEY, CDR2 SVGAGI. The CDR3 region is CASSYPWTGETGELFF. In nucleotides, the CDR3 is TGTGCCAGCAGTTACCCCTGGACAGGGGAAACCGGGGAGCTGTTTTTT.

This clone was counted between two and nine times. The chain links TRBV5-4 to TRBJ1-1, with D possibly being TRBD1 (5 bases). CDR3 length equals 12 residues. V was clipped by 4 bases and J by 3 bases, with 7 bases between them. Per germline, CDR1 SGHNT and CDR2 YYREEE (reference sequence). Written as DNA, the CDR3 is TGTGCCAGCAGCCCGGGGGACACTGAAGCTTTCTTT. Translation: CASSPGDTEAFF.